A selection of T cell receptor beta chains follows, all from one sample in a study of early T cells in non-severe SARS-CoV-2 infection. TCRdb re-analysed the 5' RACE reads in MiXCR, keeping a single row per CDR3 protein. This sample has 40,000 to 50,000 distinct CDR3 sequences, with roughly 6.6% found just once. The source material was whole blood. The source is an adult who was a healthcare worker with PCR-confirmed SARS-CoV-2 infection or an uninfected control (not recorded which). Each CDR3 is given with its conserved first and last residue. A D gene is named only where the DNA matches it firmly. The size of a clone is reported for some rows only, either as once, few or many, or as a class for expanded clones.

J gene	V gene	clone size	D gene	CDR3 length	CDR3 DNA	CDR3 protein
TRBJ1-1	TRBV6-6	many	.	13	TGTGCCAGCAGTTATTACGGGGACTCTGAAGCTTTCTTT	CASSYYGDSEAFF
TRBJ2-7	TRBV29-1	many	TRBD1	12	TGCAGCGTTGGACAGGGAACGTACGAGCAGTACTTC	CSVGQGTYEQYF
TRBJ2-1	TRBV9	many	TRBD2	15	TGTGCCAGCAGCGTAGATCTAGCGGGGTTTAATGAGCAGTTCTTC	CASSVDLAGFNEQFF
TRBJ2-4	TRBV12-3/TRBV12-4	few	.	14	TGTGCCAGCAGCCAAGCCCTAGCCAAAAACATTCAGTACTTC	CASSQALAKNIQYF
TRBJ2-1	TRBV4-1	few	.	14	TGCGCCAGCAACTCTCCACTCTCCTACAATGAGCAGTTCTTC	CASNSPLSYNEQFF
TRBJ2-7	TRBV7-2	few	.	18	TGTGCCAGCAGCTTAGCGTTAGGTCAGGACGGCGACACCTACGAGCAGTACTTC	CASSLALGQDGDTYEQYF
TRBJ2-2	TRBV5-1	many	.	14	TGCGCCAGCAGCTCAACAGGGTCCCCCGGGGAGCTGTTTTTT	CASSSTGSPGELFF
TRBJ1-2	TRBV6-6	few	.	15	TGTGCCAGCAGTTCCCGGGACACCTGGATCTATGGCTACACCTTC	CASSSRDTWIYGYTF
TRBJ2-5	TRBV7-3	.	.	13	TGTGCCAGCAGCCCGGGGCGAGCGGAGACCCAGTACTTC	CASSPGRAETQYF
TRBJ2-6	TRBV28	few	.	14	TGTGCCAGCAGTTTGGGCTCTGGGGCCAACGTCCTGACTTTC	CASSLGSGANVLTF
TRBJ1-5	TRBV18	many	.	14	TGTGCCAGCTCAGCAGGGTTCAGCAATCAGCCCCAGCATTTT	CASSAGFSNQPQHF
TRBJ2-1	TRBV11-3	few	.	14	TGTGCCAGCAGCTACCGGGACGGGTACAATGAGCAGTTCTTC	CASSYRDGYNEQFF
TRBJ1-2	TRBV18	many	TRBD1	16	TGTGCCAGCTCACCCCCTCAGGGGGGCTTCAACTATGGCTACACCTTC	CASSPPQGGFNYGYTF
TRBJ1-3	TRBV5-1	many	.	17	TGCGCCAGCAGCTTAACCGGGACTGCCAGCTCTGGAAACACCATATATTTT	CASSLTGTASSGNTIYF
TRBJ1-1	TRBV18	few	.	16	TGTGCCAGCTCACCAGGGCCTCGCACGATGAACACTGAAGCTTTCTTT	CASSPGPRTMNTEAFF
TRBJ2-5	TRBV20-1	few	TRBD2	14	TGCAGTGCTATCCTCGGGGGGGTCCAAGAGACCCAGTACTTC	CSAILGGVQETQYF
TRBJ2-3	TRBV4-2	.	TRBD2	18	TGTGCCAGCAGCCAAGATGGGGACCCTAGCGGTGACACAGATACGCAGTATTTT	CASSQDGDPSGDTDTQYF
TRBJ1-2	TRBV14	many	.	15	TGTGCCAGCAGCCAAGACCCCCAGGGGAACGATGGCTACACCTTC	CASSQDPQGNDGYTF
TRBJ1-1	TRBV11-2	few	.	11	TGTGCCAGCAGGCGACAGGCTGAAGCTTTCTTT	CASRRQAEAFF
TRBJ2-5	TRBV6-1	many	.	11	TGTGCCAGCAGCCATGGGGAGACCCAGTACTTC	CASSHGETQYF
TRBJ1-2	TRBV4-3	many	.	15	TGCGCCAGCAGCCAAGCTCCTGACTGGCGAGGGGGCTACACCTTC	CASSQAPDWRGGYTF
TRBJ2-7	TRBV20-1	few	.	12	TGCAGTGCCGACAGATCATCCTACGAGCAGTACTTC	CSADRSSYEQYF
TRBJ2-1	TRBV9	few	TRBD1	12	TGTGCCAGCAGCGAGGACAGGGGGGAGCAGTTCTTC	CASSEDRGEQFF
TRBJ2-7	TRBV10-2	once	TRBD2	12	TGCGCCAGCAGGGGGAGGGCCTACGAGCAGTACTTC	CASRGRAYEQYF
TRBJ2-3	TRBV7-8	.	TRBD2	15	TGTGCCAGCAGCTTAGCTAGCGGGGTGACAGATACGCAGTATTTT	CASSLASGVTDTQYF
TRBJ2-7	TRBV3-1	.	.	12	TGTGCCAGCAGCCGGACAGGAGGGCAGCAGTACTTC	CASSRTGGQQYF
TRBJ2-7	TRBV6-1	few	.	17	TGTGCCAGCAGTACGAAGGCCTACGACCAGCTTCCCTACGAGCAGTACTTC	CASSTKAYDQLPYEQYF
TRBJ2-4	TRBV19	few	TRBD1	15	TGTGCCAGTAGTTCGACGGGACAGGGAAGGGACATTCAGTACTTC	CASSSTGQGRDIQYF
TRBJ2-7	TRBV5-4	few	.	15	TGTGCCAAAAATACCGGGGCAGCAACAGTCTACGAGCAGTACTTC	CAKNTGAATVYEQYF
TRBJ1-3	TRBV6-5	many	.	13	TGTGCCAGCAGTTCCCCCCAAGGAAACACCATATATTTT	CASSSPQGNTIYF
TRBJ1-4	TRBV29-1	few	.	14	TGCAGCGTTGCCCCAGGGATGACTTATGAAAAACTGTTTTTT	CSVAPGMTYEKLFF
TRBJ2-7	TRBV20-1	few	.	14	TGCAGTGCTAGAGATCGGTCGAACACCTACGAGCAGTACTTC	CSARDRSNTYEQYF
TRBJ2-2	TRBV11-1	.	.	15	TGTGCCAGCAGCCCCCAGGAGACGAACACCGGGGAGCTGTTTTTT	CASSPQETNTGELFF
TRBJ1-2	TRBV12-3/TRBV12-4	many	.	12	TGTGCCAGCAGTTTATCCTTAGGGGGCTACACCTTC	CASSLSLGGYTF
TRBJ2-3	TRBV5-1	.	.	14	TGCGCCAGCAGCTTGTCCCGCGCGGCAGATACGCAGTATTTT	CASSLSRAADTQYF
TRBJ2-4	TRBV19	few	.	15	TGTGCCAGTAGTATGGGCGAGGGAATGGTGGACATTCAGTACTTC	CASSMGEGMVDIQYF
TRBJ2-7	TRBV6-6	.	.	16	TGTGCCAGCAGTTACTCTAGGACATCAGAGTCCTACGAGCAGTACTTC	CASSYSRTSESYEQYF
TRBJ2-7	TRBV12-5	many	TRBD1	13	TGTGCTAGTGGTGGACAGGCCTTATGGGAGCAGTACTTC	CASGGQALWEQYF
TRBJ2-3	TRBV7-6	few	.	16	TGTGCCAGCAGCAGGTCGGGACTCCTCAACACAGATACGCAGTATTTT	CASSRSGLLNTDTQYF
TRBJ1-5	TRBV7-8	.	.	16	TGTGCCAGCAGCAAAAGTATCGGACAGCTCAATCAGCCCCAGCATTTT	CASSKSIGQLNQPQHF
TRBJ1-2	TRBV5-1	many	.	14	TGCGCCAGCAGCTTGGAGGGGGATGTGCGTGGCTACACCTTC	CASSLEGDVRGYTF
TRBJ1-5	TRBV4-1	few	.	14	TGCGCCAGCAGCCAAGATTCGGACAATCAGCCCCAGCATTTT	CASSQDSDNQPQHF
TRBJ2-5	TRBV9	.	TRBD2	14	TGTGCCAGCAGCGTAGAAAGTAGCGGGGGGACCCAGTACTTC	CASSVESSGGTQYF
TRBJ1-2	TRBV7-6	many	.	14	TGTGCCAGCAGCTTAGATCCAGGGCCCTATGGCTACACCTTC	CASSLDPGPYGYTF
TRBJ2-3	TRBV5-4	few	.	12	TGTGCCAGCAGCTTGGCTGCTGATACGCAGTATTTT	CASSLAADTQYF
TRBJ2-6	TRBV28	many	.	14	TGTGCCAGCAAAGGCCCAACTGGGGCCAACGTCCTGACTTTC	CASKGPTGANVLTF
TRBJ1-1	TRBV12-3/TRBV12-4	.	.	13	TGTGCCAGCAGTTTAATGGAGTACACTGAAGCTTTCTTT	CASSLMEYTEAFF
TRBJ2-3	TRBV9	.	TRBD1	15	TGTGCCAGCAGCGCGAGACAGGGGGCCGCAGATACGCAGTATTTT	CASSARQGAADTQYF
TRBJ1-1	TRBV29-1	medium-sized	TRBD1	14	TGCAGCGTACAGACAGGGACGGGACACACTGAAGCTTTCTTT	CSVQTGTGHTEAFF
TRBJ1-6	TRBV7-2	many	.	13	TGTGCCAGCAGCGTCGGGGCCCTTGGGGGCCTCCACTTT	CASSVGALGGLHF
TRBJ2-7	TRBV12-3/TRBV12-4	few	.	14	TGTGCCAGCAGTCGGGGTACGAGCTCCTACGAGCAGTACTTC	CASSRGTSSYEQYF
TRBJ2-2	TRBV7-3	.	TRBD1	16	TGTGCCAGCAGCACCCTCACAGGGGGCTACACCGGGGAGCTGTTTTTT	CASSTLTGGYTGELFF
TRBJ2-3	TRBV5-1	few	TRBD2	15	TGCGCCAGCAGCTTGGAGCGGGGGCCCATGGATACGCAGTATTTT	CASSLERGPMDTQYF
TRBJ2-1	TRBV6-2/TRBV6-3	many	TRBD2	16	TGTGCCAGCAGTCGGGGCCCGGGGGGGCAGTCCAATGAGCAGTTCTTC	CASSRGPGGQSNEQFF
TRBJ1-2	TRBV5-1	many	TRBD1	14	TGCGCCAGCAGCTTGACAGGGGAGGGAGCCGGCTACACCTTC	CASSLTGEGAGYTF